This T cell receptor beta chain was recovered during a study of T cells in Graves' hyperthyroidism and ophthalmopathy. Regarding the study as a whole: Researchers found most expanded thyroid clonotypes above 0.001 in blood as well. Model predictions of ophthalmopathy came a median around 6.5 months before onset.

TCR beta CDR3 regions were amplified from RNA transcripts. The study used the HTBI primer set for a first-round RT-PCR of the TCR CDR3. From the multiplex PCR reads, TCRdb called clonotypes with MiXCR, one entry per CDR3 protein. This sample has 300,000 to 400,000 distinct CDR3 sequences, with under 25% found just once. This clonotype was seen at least ten times. Its specificity is unknown. From roughly 10 ml of fresh peripheral blood, PBMCs were isolated. Germline V lookup: CDR1 MNHEY, CDR2 SVGAGI. The CDR3 covers 17 residues. Germline trimming cut 2 bases from V and 6 bases from J; bases unmatched to any gene: 11.

The sequence derives from a woman aged 50 to 65 with Graves' hyperthyroidism. The sequenced material came from blood. The gene calls are TRBV6-5 and TRBJ2-1; 9 bases fit TRBD2. The CDR3 region is CASSYTKGTSLFNEQFF. The CDR3 DNA reads TGTGCCAGCAGTTACACAAAAGGGACTAGCTTATTCAATGAGCAGTTCTTC.